A single sample is the source of the 8 T cell receptor beta chains below, sequenced in a study of resident and recirculating memory T cells in vitiligo. The table came from immunoSEQ multiplex PCR; TCRdb's copy has only in-frame clones and leaves some out. The sample lists about 76,000 clones, 90% to 95% seen once, with approximately 5.4% in the top ten. Sequenced input: blood. The source of these receptors is a male donor with vitiligo.

CDR3 bases: TGCGCCAGCAGCCAAGAGGAGGGATGGCCCTTAGGGAAACTGTTTTTT. Protein product: CASSQEEGWPLGKLFF. V is TRBV4-1 and J is TRBJ1-4; D gene unclear. Germline values: CDR1 MGHRA, CDR2 YSYEKL. Trimming removed 0 bases from V and 11 bases from J, with 19 bases in between. This CDR3 has 16 residues.

The rearrangement uses TRBV5-1 and TRBJ2-3, with 9 bases that match TRBD2. V trimming: 4 bases; J trimming: 6 bases; junction bases outside the gene matches: 9. The CDR3 covers 15 residues. Germline V CDR1 and CDR2: SGHRS, YFSETQ. CDR3 nucleotides: TGCGCCAGCAGCAGTCTAGCGGGACGAGCGGATACGCAGTATTTT. It translates to CASSSLAGRADTQYF.

This chain uses TRBV28 with TRBJ2-1; no definite D call. The CDR3 has 13 residues. Looked up from germline, CDR1 is MDHEN and CDR2 is SYDVKM. The ends were cut back, 1 base at V and 6 bases at J, with 7 bases in the middle. CDR3 bases: TGTGCCAGCAGTTTATTCCCCAGCAATGAGCAGTTCTTC. It is translated as CASSLFPSNEQFF. Combining the CDR3 with reference TRBV28 and TRBJ2-1 gives the whole variable domain DVKVTQSSRYLVKRTGEKVFLECVQDMDHENMFWYRQDPGLGLRLIYFSYDVKMKEKGDIPEGYSVSREKKERFSLILESASTNQTSMYLCASSLFPSNEQFFGPGTRLTVL.

V gene TRBV18 combines with J gene TRBJ1-1, with 7 bases fitting TRBD1. With V trimmed by 4 bases and J by 7 bases, 6 bases remained unmatched. The CDR3 is 13 amino acids. Per germline, CDR1 KGHSH and CDR2 LQKENI. The CDR3 loop reads CASSQGQNDEAFF. The CDR3 nucleotides read TGTGCCAGCTCACAGGGACAGAACGATGAAGCTTTCTTT.

The chain links TRBV5-1 to TRBJ1-1, with D perhaps TRBD1 (6 bases). Per germline, CDR1 SGHRS and CDR2 YFSETQ. V gave up 0 bases and J gave up 7 bases, with 10 bases separating them. The CDR3 runs to 13 residues. Here the CDR3 reads CASSLGTANEAFF. CDR3 coding DNA: TGCGCCAGCAGCTTGGGGACAGCTAATGAAGCTTTCTTT.

This clone has just a few counts. The rearrangement links TRBV7-2 to TRBJ2-7, with 10 bases matching TRBD2. The trim removed 5 bases at V and 3 bases at J, leaving 4 bases unmatched. The CDR3 length is 14 residues. Germline CDR1 SGHTA, CDR2 FQGNSA. The CDR3 reads CASSPGLASYEQYF. The CDR3 nucleotides read TGTGCCAGCAGCCCGGGACTAGCGAGCTACGAGCAGTACTTC.

This clone was counted between two and nine times. The chain couples TRBV6-1 to TRBJ2-2; D ambiguous. The CDR3 is 15 residues long. The V gene lost 8 bases and the J gene lost 4 bases, with 17 bases spanning the gap. Germline CDR1 reads MNHNS; CDR2 reads SASEGT. The CDR3 region has the DNA TGTGCCAGCCCACTTCTTGATCCTCCCACCGGGGAGCTGTTTTTT. Translation gives CASPLLDPPTGELFF.

The rearrangement uses TRBV7-9 and TRBJ1-3, with TRBD1 matching over 9 bases. CDR3 length: 16 residues. Germline V CDR1 and CDR2: SEHNR, FQNEAQ (reference sequence). Trimming removed 5 bases from V and 2 bases from J; junction bases left unmatched: 7. This chain's CDR3 is CASSKGQGIAGNTIYF. The CDR3 nucleotides are TGTGCCAGCAGCAAGGGACAGGGTATAGCTGGAAACACCATATATTTT.